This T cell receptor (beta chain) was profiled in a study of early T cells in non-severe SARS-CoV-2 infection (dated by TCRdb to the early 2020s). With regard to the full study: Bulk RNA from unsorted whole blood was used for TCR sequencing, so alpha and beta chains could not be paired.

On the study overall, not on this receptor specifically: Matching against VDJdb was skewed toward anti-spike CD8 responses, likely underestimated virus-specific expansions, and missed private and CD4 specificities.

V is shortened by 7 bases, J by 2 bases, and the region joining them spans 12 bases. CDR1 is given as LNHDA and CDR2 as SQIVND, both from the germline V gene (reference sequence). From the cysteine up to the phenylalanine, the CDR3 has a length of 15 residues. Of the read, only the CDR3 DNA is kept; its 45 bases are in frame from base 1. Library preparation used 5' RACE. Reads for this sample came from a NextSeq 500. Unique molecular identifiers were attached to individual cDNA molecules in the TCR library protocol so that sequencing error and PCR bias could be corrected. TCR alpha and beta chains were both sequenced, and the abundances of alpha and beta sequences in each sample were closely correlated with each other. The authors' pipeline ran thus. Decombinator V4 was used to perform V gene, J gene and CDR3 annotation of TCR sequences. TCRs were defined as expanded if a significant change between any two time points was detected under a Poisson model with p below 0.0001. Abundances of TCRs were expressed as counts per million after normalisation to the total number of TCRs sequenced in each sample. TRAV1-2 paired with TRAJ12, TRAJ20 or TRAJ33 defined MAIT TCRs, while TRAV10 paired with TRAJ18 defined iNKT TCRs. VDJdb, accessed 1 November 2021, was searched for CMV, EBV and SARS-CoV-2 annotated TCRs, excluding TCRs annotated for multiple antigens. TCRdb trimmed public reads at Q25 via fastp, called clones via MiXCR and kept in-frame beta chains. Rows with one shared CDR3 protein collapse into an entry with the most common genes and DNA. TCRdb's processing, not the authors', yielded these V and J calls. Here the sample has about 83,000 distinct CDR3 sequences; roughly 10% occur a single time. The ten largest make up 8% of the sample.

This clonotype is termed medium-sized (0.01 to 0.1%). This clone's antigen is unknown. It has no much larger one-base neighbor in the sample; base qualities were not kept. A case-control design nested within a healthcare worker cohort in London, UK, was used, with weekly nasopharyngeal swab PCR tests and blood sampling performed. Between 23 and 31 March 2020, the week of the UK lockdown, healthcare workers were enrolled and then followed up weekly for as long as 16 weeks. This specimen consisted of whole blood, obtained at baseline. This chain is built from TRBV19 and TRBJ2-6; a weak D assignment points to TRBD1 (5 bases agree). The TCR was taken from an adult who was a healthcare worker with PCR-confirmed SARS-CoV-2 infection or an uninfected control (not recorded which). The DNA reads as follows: TGTGCCAGTAAACTCAGGGAAGCTGGGGCCAACGTCCTGACTTTC. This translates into CASKLREAGANVLTF.